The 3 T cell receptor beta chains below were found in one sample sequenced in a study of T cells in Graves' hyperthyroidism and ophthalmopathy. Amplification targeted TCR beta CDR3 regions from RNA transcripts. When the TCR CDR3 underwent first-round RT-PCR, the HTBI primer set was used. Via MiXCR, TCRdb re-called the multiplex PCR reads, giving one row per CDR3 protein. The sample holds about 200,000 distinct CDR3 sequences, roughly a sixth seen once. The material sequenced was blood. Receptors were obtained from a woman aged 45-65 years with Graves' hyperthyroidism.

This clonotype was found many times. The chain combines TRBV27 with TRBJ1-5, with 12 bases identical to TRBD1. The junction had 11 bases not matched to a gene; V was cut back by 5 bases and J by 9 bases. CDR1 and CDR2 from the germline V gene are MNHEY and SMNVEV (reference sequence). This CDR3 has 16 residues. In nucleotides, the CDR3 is TGTGCCAGCAGTCTCCTCGGGACAGGGGGCTCATGGCCCCAGCATTTT. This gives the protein CASSLLGTGGSWPQHF.

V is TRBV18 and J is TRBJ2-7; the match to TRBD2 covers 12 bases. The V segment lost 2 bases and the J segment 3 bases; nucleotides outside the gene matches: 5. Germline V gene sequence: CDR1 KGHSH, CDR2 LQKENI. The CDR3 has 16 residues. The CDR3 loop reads CASSPWRLAGVYEQYF. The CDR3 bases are TGTGCCAGCTCACCATGGAGACTAGCGGGAGTCTACGAGCAGTACTTC.

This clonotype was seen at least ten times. This chain's CDR3 is CASSPNPQGNTEAFF. DNA of the CDR3: TGTGCCAGCAGTCCCAATCCTCAGGGGAACACTGAAGCTTTCTTT. This chain connects TRBV27 to TRBJ1-1, with a tentative D call TRBD1 (5 bases). Trimming pared 5 bases from V and 1 base from J, leaving 14 bases between. Germline assignment: CDR1 MNHEY and CDR2 SMNVEV (reference sequence). This CDR3 region has 15 residues.